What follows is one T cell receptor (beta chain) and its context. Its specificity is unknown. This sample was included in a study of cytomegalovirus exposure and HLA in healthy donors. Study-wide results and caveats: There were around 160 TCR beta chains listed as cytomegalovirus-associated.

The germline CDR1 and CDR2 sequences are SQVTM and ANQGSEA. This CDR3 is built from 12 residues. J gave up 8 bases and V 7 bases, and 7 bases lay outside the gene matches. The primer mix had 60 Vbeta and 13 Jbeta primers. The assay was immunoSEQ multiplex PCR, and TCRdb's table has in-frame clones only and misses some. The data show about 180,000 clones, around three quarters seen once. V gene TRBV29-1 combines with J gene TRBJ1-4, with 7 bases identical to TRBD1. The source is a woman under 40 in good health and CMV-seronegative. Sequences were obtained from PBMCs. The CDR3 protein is CSARTGDEKLFF. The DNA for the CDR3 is TGCAGCGCACGGACAGGAGACGAAAAACTGTTTTTT.